This TCR beta chain originates from a study of identical twins. Points from the study as a whole: In zero-insertion analyses, partial confounding could arise from invariant MAIT and iNKT cells.

cDNA molecules carried unique molecular identifiers, and template switching added a universal primer site. From the 5' RACE reads, TCRdb called clonotypes with MiXCR, one entry per CDR3 protein. The top ten hold approximately 12% of the sample, which has some 97,000 distinct CDR3 sequences, 5.9% seen once. This clonotype was counted only a few times. The antigen is unknown. V was pared by 0 bases and J by 4 bases, with 8 bases of the junction left unmatched. CDR1 and CDR2 from the germline V gene are MNHEY and SVGAGI. The CDR3 contains 16 residues. Sequencing was carried out using memory T cells sorted from blood. The chain carries TRBV6-5 and TRBJ2-5, with TRBD2 identical over 7 bases. This TCR derives from a woman aged 50 to 65 in good health. CDR3 sequence (DNA): TGTGCCAGCAGTTACTCGGTTTTGGCGGGAGTAGAGACCCAGTACTTC. Its protein is CASSYSVLAGVETQYF.